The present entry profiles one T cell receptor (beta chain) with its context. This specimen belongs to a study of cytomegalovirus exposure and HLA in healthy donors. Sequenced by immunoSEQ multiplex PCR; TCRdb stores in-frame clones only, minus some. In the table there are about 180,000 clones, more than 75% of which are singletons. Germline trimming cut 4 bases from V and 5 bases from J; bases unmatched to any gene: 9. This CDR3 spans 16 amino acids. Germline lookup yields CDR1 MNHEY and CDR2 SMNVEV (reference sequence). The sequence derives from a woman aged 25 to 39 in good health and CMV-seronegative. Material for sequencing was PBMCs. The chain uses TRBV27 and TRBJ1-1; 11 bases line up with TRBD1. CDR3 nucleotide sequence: TGTGCCAGCAGTTGGGCTGGACAGGGGGCATATACTGAAGCTTTCTTT. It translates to CASSWAGQGAYTEAFF.